The entry that follows covers one TCR beta chain sequence. The antigen is undetermined. The same CDR3 is also encoded by other DNA sequences in this sample. The source of the sample is a study of T cell responses to AZD1222 COVID-19 vaccine. On the study more broadly: Second-dose recipients at about 4 or about 12 weeks were treated as one pooled group. Overall study findings and caveats: It should be noted that donors were predominantly white British and more often female, and clonal diversity was possibly underestimated.

Sequenced by immunoSEQ multiplex PCR; TCRdb stores in-frame clones only, minus some. This sample has some 150,000 clones, with about 91% found just once. This CDR3 has 15 amino acids. Germline V gives CDR1 SGHNT, CDR2 YENEEA. V was pared by 1 base and J by 4 bases, with 10 bases between. The chain combines TRBV11-3 with TRBJ2-2; D perhaps matches TRBD1 (6 bases). The TCR originated in an adult in good health. Sample: peripheral blood, taken on day 0 of AZD1222 vaccination. The CDR3 DNA reads TGTGCCAGCAGCTTAGGGGGGCGGGTCACCGGGGAGCTGTTTTTT. Translating gives CASSLGGRVTGELFF.